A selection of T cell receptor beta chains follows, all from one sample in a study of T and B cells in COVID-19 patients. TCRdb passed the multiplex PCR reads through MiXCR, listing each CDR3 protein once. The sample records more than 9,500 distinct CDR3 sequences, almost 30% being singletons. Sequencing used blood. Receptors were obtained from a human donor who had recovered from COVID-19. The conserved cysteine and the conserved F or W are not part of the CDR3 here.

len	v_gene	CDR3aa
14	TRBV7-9	ASSPTSGSPYNEQF
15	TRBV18	ASSPQKGNPGANVLT
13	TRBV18	ASSLTSGTGNEQY
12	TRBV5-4	ASSLRTGPEKLF
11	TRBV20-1	SARWGRQETQY
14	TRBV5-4	ASSLGSQGTNEKLF
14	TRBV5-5	ASSASTSGRRNEQF
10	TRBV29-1	SALGYQETQY
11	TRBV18	ASSPEGTGELF
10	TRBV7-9	ASSRPTREQY
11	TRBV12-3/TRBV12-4	ASSSRGDSPLH
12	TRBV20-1	SAKRDLHQETQY
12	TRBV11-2	ASSLFTGPGELF
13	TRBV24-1	ATSSGTSSYNEQF
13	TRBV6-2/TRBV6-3	ASSYLGAANEKLF
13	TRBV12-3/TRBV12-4	ASSSPSRGTDTQY
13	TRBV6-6	ASSLTEYSNQPQH
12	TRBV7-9	ASSRWGGFYEQY
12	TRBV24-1	ATSQTGETDTQY
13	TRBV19	ASSSPAGPTYEQY
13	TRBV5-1	ASSLDGGAWNEQF
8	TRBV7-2	ASSLYGAF
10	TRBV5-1	ASSLAPDTQY
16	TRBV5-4	ASSLGPGSGRAMETQY
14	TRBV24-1	ATSDGTSGRGGELF
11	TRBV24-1	ATSRGGSDTQY
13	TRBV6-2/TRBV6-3	ASSLGTGGSETQY
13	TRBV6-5	ASSYAGTGSSPLH
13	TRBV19	ASSSGGGRADTQY
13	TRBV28	ASSLRRTGSTEQF
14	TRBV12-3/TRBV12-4	ASSPGQGLRTDTQY
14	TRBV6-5	ASSEFPGQGYNEQF
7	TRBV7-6	ASSPGQY
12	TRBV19	ASSISSLGNEQF
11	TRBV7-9	ASSLSEQQTQY
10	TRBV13	ASSIQGDTQY
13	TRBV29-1	SVDGLTNPTDTQY
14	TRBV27	ASTSRIRVVTGELF
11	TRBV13	ASSWGQPDTQY
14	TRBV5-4	ASSVGTSGIQETQY
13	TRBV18	ASSRLAGGYNEQF
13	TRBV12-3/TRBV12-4	ASSPWEGSNTEAF
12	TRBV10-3	AITEGYLTGELF
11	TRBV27	ASSPRDNEKLF
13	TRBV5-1	ASSTQGGSTDTQY
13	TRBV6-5	ASRQPTGNTGELF
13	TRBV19	ASSIDNYSITEAF
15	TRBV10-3	AISEYGSGGTNEKLF
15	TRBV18	ASSSAGGPSFTDTQY
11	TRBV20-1	SAIVPPGNTQY
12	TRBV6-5	ASSPRTGRYGYT
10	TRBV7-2	ASSTSPIEQF
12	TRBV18	ASSPTGTAYEQY
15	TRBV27	ASSSRGGVGTKNIQY
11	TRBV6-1	ASRWVGKNEQF
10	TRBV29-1	SVELQTGELF
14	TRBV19	ASSDPERRAVYEQY
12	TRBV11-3	ASRQGPAYNEQF
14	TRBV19	ASSIVGAGLTDTQY
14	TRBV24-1	ATGPTGTSGYNEQF